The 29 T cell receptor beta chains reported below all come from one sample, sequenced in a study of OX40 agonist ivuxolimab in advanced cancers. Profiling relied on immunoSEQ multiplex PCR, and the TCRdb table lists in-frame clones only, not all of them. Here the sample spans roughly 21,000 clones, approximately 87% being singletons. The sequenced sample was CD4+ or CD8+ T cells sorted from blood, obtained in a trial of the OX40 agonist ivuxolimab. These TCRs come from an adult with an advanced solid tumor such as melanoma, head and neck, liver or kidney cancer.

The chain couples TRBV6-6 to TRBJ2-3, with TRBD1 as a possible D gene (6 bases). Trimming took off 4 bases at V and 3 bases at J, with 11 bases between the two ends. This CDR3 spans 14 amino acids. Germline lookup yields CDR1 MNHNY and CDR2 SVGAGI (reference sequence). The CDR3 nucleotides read TGTGCCAGCAGTTCCCTCGACAGGACAGATACGCAGTATTTT. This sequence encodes CASSSLDRTDTQYF.

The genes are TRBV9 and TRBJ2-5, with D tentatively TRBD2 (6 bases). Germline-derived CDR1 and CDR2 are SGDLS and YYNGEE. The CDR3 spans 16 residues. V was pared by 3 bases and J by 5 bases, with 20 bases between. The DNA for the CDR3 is TGTGCCAGCAGCGGGGGGACTTTCCTCAGCACGGAGACCCAGTACTTC. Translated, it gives CASSGGTFLSTETQYF.

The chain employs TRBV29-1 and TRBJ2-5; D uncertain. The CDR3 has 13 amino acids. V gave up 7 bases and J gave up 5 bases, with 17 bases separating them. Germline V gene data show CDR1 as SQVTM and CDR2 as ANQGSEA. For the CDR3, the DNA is TGCAGCGCCAATCCGGACGGTGGGGAGACCCAGTACTTC. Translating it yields CSANPDGGETQYF.

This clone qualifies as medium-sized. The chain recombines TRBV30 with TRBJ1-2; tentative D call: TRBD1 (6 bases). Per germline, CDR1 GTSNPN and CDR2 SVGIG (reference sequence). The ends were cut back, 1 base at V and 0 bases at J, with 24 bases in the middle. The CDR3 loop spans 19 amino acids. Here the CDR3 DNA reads TGTGCCTGGAGTGCACCCCCACGACAGGCCAGACTCTCTAACTATGGCTACACCTTC. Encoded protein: CAWSAPPRQARLSNYGYTF.

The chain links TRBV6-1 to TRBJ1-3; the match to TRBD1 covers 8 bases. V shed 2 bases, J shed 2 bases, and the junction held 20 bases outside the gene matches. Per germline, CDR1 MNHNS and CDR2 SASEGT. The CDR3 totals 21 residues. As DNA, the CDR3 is TGTGCCAGCAGTGAATGGTTCTTGGGATTGACAGGGGAAAAAACTGGAAACACCATATATTTT. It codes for CASSEWFLGLTGEKTGNTIYF.

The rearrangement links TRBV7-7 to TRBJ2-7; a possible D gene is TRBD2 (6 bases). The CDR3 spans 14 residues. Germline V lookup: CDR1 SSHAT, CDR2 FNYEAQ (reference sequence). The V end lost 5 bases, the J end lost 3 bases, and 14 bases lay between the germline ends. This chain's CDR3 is CASSPKVGGYEQYF. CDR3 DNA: TGTGCCAGCAGCCCCAAGGTGGGAGGCTACGAGCAGTACTTC.

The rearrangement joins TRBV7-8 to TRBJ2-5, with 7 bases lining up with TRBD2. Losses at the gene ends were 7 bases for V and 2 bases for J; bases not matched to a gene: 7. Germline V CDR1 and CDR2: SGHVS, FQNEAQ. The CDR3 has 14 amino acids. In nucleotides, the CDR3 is TGTGCCAGCACTCCGTTGGGGGGGCAAGAGACCCAGTACTTC. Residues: CASTPLGGQETQYF.

In DNA, the CDR3 is TGTGCCAGCAGCAAAGAGTCTGGGACAGTCGGTAATCAGCCCCAGCATTTT. It translates to CASSKESGTVGNQPQHF. The chain uses TRBV21-1 and TRBJ1-5; TRBD1, the D gene given by the table, was not confirmed from the DNA. TRBV21-1 is a pseudogene segment. CDR3 size: 17 residues.

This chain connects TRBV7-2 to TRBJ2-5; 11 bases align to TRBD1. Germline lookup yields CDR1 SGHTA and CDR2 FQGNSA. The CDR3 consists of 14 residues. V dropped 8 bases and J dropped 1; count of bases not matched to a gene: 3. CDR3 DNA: TGTGCCAGCTGGACAGGGGGCTTCCAAGAGACCCAGTACTTC. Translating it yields CASWTGGFQETQYF.

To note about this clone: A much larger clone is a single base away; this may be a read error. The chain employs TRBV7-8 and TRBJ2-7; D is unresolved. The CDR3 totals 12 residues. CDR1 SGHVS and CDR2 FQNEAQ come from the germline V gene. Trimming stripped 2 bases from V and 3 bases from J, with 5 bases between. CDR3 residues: CASSLQGYEQYF. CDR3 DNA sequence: TGTGCCAGCAGCTTACAAGGCTACGAGCAGTACTTC.

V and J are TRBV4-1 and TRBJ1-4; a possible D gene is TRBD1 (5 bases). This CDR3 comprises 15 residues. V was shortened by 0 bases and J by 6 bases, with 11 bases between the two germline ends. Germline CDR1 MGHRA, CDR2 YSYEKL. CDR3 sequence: CASSQDPGRDEKLFF. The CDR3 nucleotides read TGCGCCAGCAGCCAAGATCCGGGGCGGGATGAAAAACTGTTTTTT.

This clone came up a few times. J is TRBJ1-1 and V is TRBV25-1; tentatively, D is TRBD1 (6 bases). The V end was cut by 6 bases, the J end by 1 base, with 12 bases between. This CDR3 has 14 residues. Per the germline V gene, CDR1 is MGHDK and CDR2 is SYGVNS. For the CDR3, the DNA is TGTGCCAGCAGGATAGGGGGGGGGAACACTGAAGCTTTCTTT. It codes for CASRIGGGNTEAFF.

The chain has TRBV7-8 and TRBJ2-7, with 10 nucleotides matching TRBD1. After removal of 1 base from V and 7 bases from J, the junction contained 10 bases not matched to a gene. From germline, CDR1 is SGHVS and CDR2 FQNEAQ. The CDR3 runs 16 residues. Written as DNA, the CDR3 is TGTGCCAGCAGCTTAGGTCCGAGACAGGGGGCAGGGGAGCAGTACTTC. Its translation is CASSLGPRQGAGEQYF.

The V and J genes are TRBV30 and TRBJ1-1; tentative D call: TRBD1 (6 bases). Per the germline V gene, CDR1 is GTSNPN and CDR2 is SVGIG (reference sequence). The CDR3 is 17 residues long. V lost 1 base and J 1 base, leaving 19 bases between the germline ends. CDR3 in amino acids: CAWSEGLSWTENTEAFF. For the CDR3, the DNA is TGTGCCTGGAGTGAAGGCCTCTCCTGGACAGAGAACACTGAAGCTTTCTTT.

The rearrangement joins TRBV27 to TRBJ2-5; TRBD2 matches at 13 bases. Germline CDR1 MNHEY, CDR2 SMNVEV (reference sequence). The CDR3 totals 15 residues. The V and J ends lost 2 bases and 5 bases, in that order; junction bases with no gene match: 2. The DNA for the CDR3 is TGTGCCAGCAGTTTACTGACTAGCGGGGGGGAGACCCAGTACTTC. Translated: CASSLLTSGGETQYF.

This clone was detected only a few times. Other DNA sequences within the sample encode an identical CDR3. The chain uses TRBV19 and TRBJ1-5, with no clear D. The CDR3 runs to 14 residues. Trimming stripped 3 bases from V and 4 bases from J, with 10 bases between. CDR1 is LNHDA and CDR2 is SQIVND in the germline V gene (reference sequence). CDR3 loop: CASSIDRVNQPQHF. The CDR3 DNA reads TGTGCCAGTAGTATCGACCGGGTGAATCAGCCCCAGCATTTT.

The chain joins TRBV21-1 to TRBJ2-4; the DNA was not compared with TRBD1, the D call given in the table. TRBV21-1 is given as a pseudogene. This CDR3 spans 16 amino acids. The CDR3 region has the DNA TGTGCCAGCAGCAAAGGGCCAGGGGGTTCCCAAAACATTCAGTACTTC. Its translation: CASSKGPGGSQNIQYF.

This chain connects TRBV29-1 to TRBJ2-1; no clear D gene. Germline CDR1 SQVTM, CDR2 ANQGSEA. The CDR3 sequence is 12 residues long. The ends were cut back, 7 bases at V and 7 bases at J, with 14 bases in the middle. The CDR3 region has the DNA TGCAGCGACGTAGGTTACGGTAATGAGCAGTTCTTC. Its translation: CSDVGYGNEQFF.

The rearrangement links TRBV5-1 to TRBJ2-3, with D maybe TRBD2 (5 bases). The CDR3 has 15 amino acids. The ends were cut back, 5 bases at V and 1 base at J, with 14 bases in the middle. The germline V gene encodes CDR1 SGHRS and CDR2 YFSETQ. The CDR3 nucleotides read TGCGCCAGCAGTGAGGGCGTCAGAGGCACAGATACGCAGTATTTT. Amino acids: CASSEGVRGTDTQYF.

The CDR3 DNA reads TGCAGCGCCCGGGACGGTGCCTATGGCTACACCTTC. Translated, it gives CSARDGAYGYTF. The chain combines TRBV29-1 with TRBJ1-2, with D maybe TRBD1 (5 bases). The CDR3 contains 12 residues. Trimming shortened V by 7 bases and J by 4 bases, and 13 bases separated the two germline ends. The V gene's germline CDR1 is SQVTM and CDR2 ANQGSEA.

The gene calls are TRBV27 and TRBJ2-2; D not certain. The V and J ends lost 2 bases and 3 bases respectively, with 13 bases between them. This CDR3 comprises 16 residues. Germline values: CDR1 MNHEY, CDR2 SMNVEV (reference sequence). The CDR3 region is CASSLAFRHDTGELFF. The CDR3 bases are TGTGCCAGCAGTTTAGCGTTCAGGCACGACACCGGGGAGCTGTTTTTT.

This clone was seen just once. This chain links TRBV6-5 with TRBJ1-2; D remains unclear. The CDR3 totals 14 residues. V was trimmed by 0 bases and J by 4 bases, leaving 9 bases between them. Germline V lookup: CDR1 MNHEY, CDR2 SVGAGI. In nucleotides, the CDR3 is TGTGCCAGCAGTTACTCGCTATACTCCTATGGCTACACCTTC. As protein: CASSYSLYSYGYTF.

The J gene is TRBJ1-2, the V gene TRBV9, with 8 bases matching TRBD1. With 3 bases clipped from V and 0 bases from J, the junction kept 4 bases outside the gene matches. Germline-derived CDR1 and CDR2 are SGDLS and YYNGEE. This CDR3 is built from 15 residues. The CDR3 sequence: CASSDTGGSNYGYTF. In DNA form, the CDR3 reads TGTGCCAGCAGCGACACAGGGGGATCTAACTATGGCTACACCTTC.

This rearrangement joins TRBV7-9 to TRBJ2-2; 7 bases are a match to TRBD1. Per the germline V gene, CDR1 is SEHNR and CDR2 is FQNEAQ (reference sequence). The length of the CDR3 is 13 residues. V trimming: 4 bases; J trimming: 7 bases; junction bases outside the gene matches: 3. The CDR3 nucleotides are TGTGCCAGCAGCTCACAGGGGATCGGGGAGCTGTTTTTT. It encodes CASSSQGIGELFF.

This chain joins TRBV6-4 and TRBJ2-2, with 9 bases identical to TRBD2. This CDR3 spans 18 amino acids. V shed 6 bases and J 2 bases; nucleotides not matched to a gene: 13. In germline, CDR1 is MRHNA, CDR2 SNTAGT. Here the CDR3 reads CASSLRAVAGVNTGELFF. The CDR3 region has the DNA TGTGCCAGCAGCCTCCGGGCGGTAGCGGGGGTTAACACCGGGGAGCTGTTTTTT.

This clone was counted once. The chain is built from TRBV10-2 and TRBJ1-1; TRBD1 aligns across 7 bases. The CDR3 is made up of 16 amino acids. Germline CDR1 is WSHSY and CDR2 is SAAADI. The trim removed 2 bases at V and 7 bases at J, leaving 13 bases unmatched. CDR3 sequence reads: CASSEPGQASSVEAFF. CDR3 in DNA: TGCGCCAGCAGTGAGCCAGGACAGGCCTCTTCAGTTGAAGCTTTCTTT.

This chain's CDR3 is CAWSGLAGAYEQYF. The CDR3 DNA reads TGTGCCTGGAGTGGGCTAGCGGGGGCCTACGAGCAGTACTTC. The chain combines TRBV30 with TRBJ2-7; 10 bases match TRBD2. After removal of 1 base from V and 2 bases from J, the junction contained 2 bases not matched to a gene. From germline, CDR1 is GTSNPN and CDR2 SVGIG (reference sequence). CDR3 length: 14 amino acids.

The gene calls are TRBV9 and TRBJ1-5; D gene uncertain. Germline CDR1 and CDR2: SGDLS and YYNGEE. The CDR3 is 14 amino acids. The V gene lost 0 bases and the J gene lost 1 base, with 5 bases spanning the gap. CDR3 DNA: TGTGCCAGCAGCGTAGATGGGAGCAATCAGCCCCAGCATTTT. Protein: CASSVDGSNQPQHF.

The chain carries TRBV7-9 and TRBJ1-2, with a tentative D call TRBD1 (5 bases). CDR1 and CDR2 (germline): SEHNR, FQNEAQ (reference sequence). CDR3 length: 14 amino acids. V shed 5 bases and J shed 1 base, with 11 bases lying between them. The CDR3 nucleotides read TGTGCCAGCAGCCCAGGGCACCTTAACTATGGCTACACCTTC. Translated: CASSPGHLNYGYTF.